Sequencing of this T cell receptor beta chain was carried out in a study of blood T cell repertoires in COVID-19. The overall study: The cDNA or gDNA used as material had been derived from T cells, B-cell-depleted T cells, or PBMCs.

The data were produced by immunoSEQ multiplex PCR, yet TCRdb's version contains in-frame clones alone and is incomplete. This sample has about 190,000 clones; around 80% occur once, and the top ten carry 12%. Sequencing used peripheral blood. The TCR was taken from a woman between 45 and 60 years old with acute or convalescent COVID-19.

The CDR3 loop reads CAFSPGQGIQPQHF. The CDR3 DNA follows: TGTGCCTTCTCGCCGGGACAGGGAATTCAGCCCCAGCATTTT. The rearrangement links TRBV30 to TRBJ1-5; 9 bases agree with TRBD1. Per germline, CDR1 GTSNPN and CDR2 SVGIG (reference sequence). With V trimmed by 7 bases and J by 6 bases, 10 bases remained unmatched. This CDR3 region has 14 residues.